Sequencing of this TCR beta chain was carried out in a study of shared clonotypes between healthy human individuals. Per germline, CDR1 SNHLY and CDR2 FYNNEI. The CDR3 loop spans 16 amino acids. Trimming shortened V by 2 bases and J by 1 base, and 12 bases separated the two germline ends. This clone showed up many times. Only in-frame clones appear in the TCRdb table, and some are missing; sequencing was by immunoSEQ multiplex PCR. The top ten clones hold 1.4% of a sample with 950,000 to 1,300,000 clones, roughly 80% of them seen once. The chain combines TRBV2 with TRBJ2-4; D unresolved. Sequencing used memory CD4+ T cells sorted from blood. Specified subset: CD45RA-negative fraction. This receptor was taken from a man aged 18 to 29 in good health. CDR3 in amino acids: CASSEQEVGAKNIQYF. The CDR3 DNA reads TGTGCCAGCAGTGAACAGGAAGTGGGGGCCAAAAACATTCAGTACTTC. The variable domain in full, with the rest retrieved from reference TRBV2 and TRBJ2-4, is EPEVTQTPSHQVTQMGQEVILRCVPISNHLYFYWYRQILGQKVEFLVSFYNNEISEKSEIFDDQFSVERPDGSNFTLKIRSTKLEDSAMYFCASSEQEVGAKNIQYFGAGTRLSVL.